The clone carrying this TCR beta chain was observed once. The sample belongs to a study of control samples from healthy donors and cancer patients. TCRdb's table, derived via immunoSEQ multiplex PCR, lists solely in-frame clones and lacks some. The sample records 57,000 or so clones, 94% being singletons. Trimming removed 2 bases from V and 5 bases from J; junction bases left unmatched: 9. This CDR3 comprises 16 residues. Germline assignment: CDR1 MNHEY and CDR2 SMNVEV (reference sequence). Material: blood. The chain carries TRBV27 and TRBJ1-1; 9 bases are shared with TRBD1. The sequence came from a man aged 25-45 years in good health. CDR3 in DNA: TGTGCCAGCAGTTTAGAGGCAGGGACAGGGATGACTGAAGCTTTCTTT. Protein product: CASSLEAGTGMTEAFF.